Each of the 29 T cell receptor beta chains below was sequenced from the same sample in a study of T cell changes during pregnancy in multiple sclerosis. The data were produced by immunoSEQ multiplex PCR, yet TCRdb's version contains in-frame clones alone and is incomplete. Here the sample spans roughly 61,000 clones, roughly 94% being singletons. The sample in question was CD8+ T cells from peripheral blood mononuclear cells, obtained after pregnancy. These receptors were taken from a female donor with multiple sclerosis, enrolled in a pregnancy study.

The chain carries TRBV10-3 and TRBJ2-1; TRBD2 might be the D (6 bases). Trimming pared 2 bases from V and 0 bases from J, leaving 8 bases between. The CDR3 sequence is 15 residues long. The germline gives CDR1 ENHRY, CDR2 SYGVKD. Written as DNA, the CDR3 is TGTGCCATCAGTGAGAAGGGACTCTCCTACAATGAGCAGTTCTTC. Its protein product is CAISEKGLSYNEQFF.

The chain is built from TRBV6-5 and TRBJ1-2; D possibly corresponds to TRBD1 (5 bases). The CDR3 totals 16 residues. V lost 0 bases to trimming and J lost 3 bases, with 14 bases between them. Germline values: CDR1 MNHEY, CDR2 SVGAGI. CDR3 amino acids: CASSYSKLGRDYGYTF. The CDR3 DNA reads TGTGCCAGCAGTTACTCCAAACTTGGCAGGGACTATGGCTACACCTTC.

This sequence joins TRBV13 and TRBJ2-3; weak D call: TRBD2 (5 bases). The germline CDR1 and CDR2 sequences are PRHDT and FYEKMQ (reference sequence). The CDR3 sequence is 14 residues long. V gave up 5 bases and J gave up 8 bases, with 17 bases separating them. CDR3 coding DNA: TGTGCCAGCAGCCCTTTTCTGGAGGAGAGTACGCAGTATTTT. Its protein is CASSPFLEESTQYF.

CDR3 sequence reads: CSVEGSGRLGQFF. For the CDR3, the DNA is TGCAGCGTTGAGGGTAGCGGGAGGCTGGGGCAGTTCTTC. The V gene is TRBV29-1, the J gene TRBJ2-1; 10 nucleotides match TRBD2. The CDR3 runs to 13 residues. Per germline, CDR1 SQVTM and CDR2 ANQGSEA. The ends lost 3 bases at V and 12 bases at J; junction bases unmatched: 8.

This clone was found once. This chain's CDR3 is CASTPGLALQTDEQFF. CDR3 sequence (DNA): TGTGCCAGCACCCCGGGACTAGCGCTCCAAACGGATGAGCAGTTCTTC. This chain links TRBV6-6 with TRBJ2-1; 10 positions match TRBD2. Germline values: CDR1 MNHNY, CDR2 SVGAGI (reference sequence). The CDR3 runs 16 residues. V dropped 7 bases and J dropped 8; count of bases not matched to a gene: 14.

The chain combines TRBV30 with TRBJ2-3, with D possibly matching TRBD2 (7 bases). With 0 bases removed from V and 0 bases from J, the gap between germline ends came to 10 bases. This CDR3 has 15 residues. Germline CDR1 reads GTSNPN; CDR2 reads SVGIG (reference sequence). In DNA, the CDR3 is TGTGCCTGGAGTGTAGGGGGGGCGAGCACAGATACGCAGTATTTT. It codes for CAWSVGGASTDTQYF. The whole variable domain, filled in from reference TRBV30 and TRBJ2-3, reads SQTIHQWPATLVQPVGSPLSLECTVEGTSNPNLYWYRQAAGRGLQLLFYSVGIGQISSEVPQNLSASRPQDRQFILSSKKLLLSDSGFYLCAWSVGGASTDTQYFGPGTRLTVL.

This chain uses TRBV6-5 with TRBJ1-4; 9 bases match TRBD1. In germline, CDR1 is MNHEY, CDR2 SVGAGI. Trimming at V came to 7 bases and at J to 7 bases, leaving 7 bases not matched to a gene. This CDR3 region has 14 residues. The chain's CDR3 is CASNTGGIGEKLFF. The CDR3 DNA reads TGTGCCAGCAATACAGGGGGCATAGGTGAAAAACTGTTTTTT.

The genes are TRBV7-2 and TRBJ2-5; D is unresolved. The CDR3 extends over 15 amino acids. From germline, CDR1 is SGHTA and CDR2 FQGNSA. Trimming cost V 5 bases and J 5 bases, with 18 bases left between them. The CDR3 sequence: CASSPGSGALETQYF. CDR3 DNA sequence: TGTGCCAGCAGCCCTGGCTCGGGTGCCCTCGAGACCCAGTACTTC.

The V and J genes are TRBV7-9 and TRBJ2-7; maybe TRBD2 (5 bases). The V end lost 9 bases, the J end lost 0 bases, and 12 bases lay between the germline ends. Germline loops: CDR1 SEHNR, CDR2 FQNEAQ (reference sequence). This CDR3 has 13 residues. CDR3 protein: CASSDLNSYEQYF. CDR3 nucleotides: TGTGCCAGTTCGGACTTGAACTCCTACGAGCAGTACTTC.

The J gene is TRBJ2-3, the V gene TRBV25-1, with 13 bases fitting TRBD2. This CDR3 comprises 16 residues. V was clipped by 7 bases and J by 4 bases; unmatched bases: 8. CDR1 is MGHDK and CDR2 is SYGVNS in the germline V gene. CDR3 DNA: TGTGCCAGCAAGCCCCGACTAGCGGGAGGTCCAGATACGCAGTATTTT. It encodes CASKPRLAGGPDTQYF.

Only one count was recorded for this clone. The CDR3 loop is CASSQWDRARGGEKLFF. CDR3 nucleotides: TGCGCCAGCAGCCAATGGGACAGGGCTCGGGGTGGGGAAAAACTGTTTTTT. This chain connects TRBV4-1 to TRBJ1-4; 9 bases agree with TRBD1. The CDR3 has 17 amino acids. J was trimmed by 8 bases and V by 2 bases; bases with no gene match: 12. CDR1 MGHRA and CDR2 YSYEKL come from the germline V gene.

The CDR3, as DNA: TGTGCCAGTAGTATAGGGAGCGGGTCGAACACCGGGGAGCTGTTTTTT. It yields the protein CASSIGSGSNTGELFF. The chain carries TRBV19 and TRBJ2-2, with D maybe TRBD2 (6 bases). V lost 1 base, J lost 0 bases, and 9 bases lay in between. The germline V gene encodes CDR1 LNHDA and CDR2 SQIVND (reference sequence). CDR3 length: 16 amino acids.

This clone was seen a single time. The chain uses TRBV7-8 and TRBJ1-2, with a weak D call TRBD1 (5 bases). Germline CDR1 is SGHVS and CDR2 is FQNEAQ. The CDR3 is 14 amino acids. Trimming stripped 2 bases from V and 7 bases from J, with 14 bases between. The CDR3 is CASSLIREGSGYTF. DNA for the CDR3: TGTGCCAGCAGCTTAATCAGGGAGGGAAGTGGCTACACCTTC.

In nucleotides, the CDR3 is TGCGCCAGCAGCCACGACTCCGGCAGTGAGCAGTTCTTC. It translates to CASSHDSGSEQFF. The chain combines TRBV4-3 with TRBJ2-1; D remains unclear. The CDR3 sequence is 13 residues long. Trimming shortened V by 3 bases and J by 9 bases, and 12 bases separated the two germline ends. Germline V gene sequence: CDR1 LGHNA, CDR2 YSLEER.

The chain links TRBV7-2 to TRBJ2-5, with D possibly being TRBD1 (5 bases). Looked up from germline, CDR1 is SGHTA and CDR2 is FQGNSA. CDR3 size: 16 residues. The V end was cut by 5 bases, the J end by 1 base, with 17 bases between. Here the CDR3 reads CASSAPLSRVQETQYF. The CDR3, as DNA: TGTGCCAGCAGCGCCCCCTTATCCAGGGTCCAAGAGACCCAGTACTTC.

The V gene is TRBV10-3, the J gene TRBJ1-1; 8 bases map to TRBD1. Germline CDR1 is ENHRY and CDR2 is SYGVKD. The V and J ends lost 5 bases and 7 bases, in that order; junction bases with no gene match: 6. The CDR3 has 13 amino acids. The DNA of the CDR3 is TGTGCCATCAGTCCGGACAGGGAGGTTGAAGCTTTCTTT. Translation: CAISPDREVEAFF.

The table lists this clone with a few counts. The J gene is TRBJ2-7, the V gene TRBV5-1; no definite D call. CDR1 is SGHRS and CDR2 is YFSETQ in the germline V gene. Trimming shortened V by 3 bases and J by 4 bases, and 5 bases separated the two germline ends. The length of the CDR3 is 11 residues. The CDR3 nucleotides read TGCGCCAGCAGCTCTCTGTACGAGCAGTACTTC. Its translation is CASSSLYEQYF.

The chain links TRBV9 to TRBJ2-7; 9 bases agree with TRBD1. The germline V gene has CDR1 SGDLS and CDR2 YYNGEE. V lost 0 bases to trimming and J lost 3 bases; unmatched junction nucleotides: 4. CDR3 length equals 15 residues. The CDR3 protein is CASSVGGTGNYEQYF. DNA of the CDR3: TGTGCCAGCAGCGTAGGTGGGACAGGGAACTACGAGCAGTACTTC.

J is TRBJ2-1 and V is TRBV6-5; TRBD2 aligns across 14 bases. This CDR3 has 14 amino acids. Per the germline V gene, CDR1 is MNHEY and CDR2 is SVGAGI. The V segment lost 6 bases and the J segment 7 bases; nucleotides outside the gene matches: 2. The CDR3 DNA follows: TGTGCCAGCAGCGGACTAGCGGGAGGTAATGAGCAGTTCTTC. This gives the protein CASSGLAGGNEQFF.

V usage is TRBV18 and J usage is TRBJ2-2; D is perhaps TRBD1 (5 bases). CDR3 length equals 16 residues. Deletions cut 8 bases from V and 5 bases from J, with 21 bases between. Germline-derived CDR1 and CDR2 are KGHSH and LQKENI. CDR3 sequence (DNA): TGTGCCAGCCAATCGGTATTGCAGGGTATGACCGGGGAGCTGTTTTTT. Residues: CASQSVLQGMTGELFF. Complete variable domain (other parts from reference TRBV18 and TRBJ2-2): NAGVMQNPRHLVRRRGQEARLRCSPMKGHSHVYWYRQLPEEGLKFMVYLQKENIIDESGMPKERFSAEFPKEGPSILRIQQVVRGDSAAYFCASQSVLQGMTGELFFGEGSRLTVL.

CDR3 bases: TGTGCCAGCAGCCTACGGGAGCGGGAGCGGGGCTACAATGAGCAGTTCTTC. This gives the protein CASSLRERERGYNEQFF. The gene calls are TRBV2 and TRBJ2-1; 8 nucleotides align to TRBD2. Per the germline V gene, CDR1 is SNHLY and CDR2 is FYNNEI. This CDR3 spans 17 amino acids. The V segment lost 6 bases and the J segment 3 bases; nucleotides outside the gene matches: 13. The full variable domain, its missing parts supplied by reference TRBV2 and TRBJ2-1, is EPEVTQTPSHQVTQMGQEVILRCVPISNHLYFYWYRQILGQKVEFLVSFYNNEISEKSEIFDDQFSVERPDGSNFTLKIRSTKLEDSAMYFCASSLRERERGYNEQFFGPGTRLTVL.

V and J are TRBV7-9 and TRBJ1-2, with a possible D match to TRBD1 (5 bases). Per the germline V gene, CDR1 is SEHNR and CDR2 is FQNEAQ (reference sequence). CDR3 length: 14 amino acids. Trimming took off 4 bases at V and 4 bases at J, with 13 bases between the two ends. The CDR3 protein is CASSSGKGIYGYTF. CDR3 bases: TGTGCCAGCAGCTCGGGCAAGGGGATCTATGGCTACACCTTC.

The CDR3 coding sequence is TGTGCCAGCAGTTATGGGGCTCGGGCTGAAGCTTTCTTT. Translation: CASSYGARAEAFF. The chain couples TRBV6-5 to TRBJ1-1; tentatively, D is TRBD1 (5 bases). In germline, CDR1 is MNHEY, CDR2 SVGAGI. Trimming pared 3 bases from V and 6 bases from J, leaving 11 bases between. The CDR3 contains 13 residues.

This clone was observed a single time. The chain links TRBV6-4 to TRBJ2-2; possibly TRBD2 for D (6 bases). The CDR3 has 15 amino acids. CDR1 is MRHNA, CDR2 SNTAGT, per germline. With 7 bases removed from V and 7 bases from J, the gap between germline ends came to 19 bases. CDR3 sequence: CASTSSGSVHGELFF. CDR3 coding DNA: TGTGCCAGCACCTCCTCCGGGAGTGTTCACGGGGAGCTGTTTTTT.

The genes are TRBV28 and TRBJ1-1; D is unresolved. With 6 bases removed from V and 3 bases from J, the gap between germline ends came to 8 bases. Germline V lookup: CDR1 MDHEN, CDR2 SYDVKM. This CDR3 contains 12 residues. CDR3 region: CASRGDYTEAFF. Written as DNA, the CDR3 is TGTGCCAGCAGAGGAGACTACACTGAAGCTTTCTTT.

The CDR3 region is CASSLDRSLNEQFF. The CDR3 DNA reads TGTGCCAGCAGCTTAGATCGGTCTTTAAATGAGCAGTTCTTC. This chain joins TRBV7-9 and TRBJ2-1, with D unclear. Between the trimmed V and J ends, which lost 1 base and 7 bases, there was a span of 11 bases. The CDR3 has 14 amino acids. CDR1 is SEHNR and CDR2 is FQNEAQ in the germline V gene (reference sequence).

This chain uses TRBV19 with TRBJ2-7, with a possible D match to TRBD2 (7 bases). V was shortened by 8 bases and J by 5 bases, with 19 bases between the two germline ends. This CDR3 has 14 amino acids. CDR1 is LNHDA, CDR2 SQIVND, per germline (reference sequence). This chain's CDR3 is CASSMEGGRHEQYF. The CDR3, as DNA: TGTGCCAGTTCTATGGAGGGGGGGCGGCACGAGCAGTACTTC. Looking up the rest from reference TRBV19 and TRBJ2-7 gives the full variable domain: DGGITQSPKYLFRKEGQNVTLSCEQNLNHDAMYWYRQDPGQGLRLIYYSQIVNDFQKGDIAEGYSVSREKKESFPLTVTSAQKNPTAFYLCASSMEGGRHEQYFGPGTRLTVT.

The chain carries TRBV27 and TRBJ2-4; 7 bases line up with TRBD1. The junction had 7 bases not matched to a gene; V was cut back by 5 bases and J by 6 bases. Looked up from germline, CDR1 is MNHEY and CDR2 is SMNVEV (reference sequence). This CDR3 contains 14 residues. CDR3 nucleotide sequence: TGTGCCAGCAGTATTCGGGGACAGACAAACATTCAGTACTTC. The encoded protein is CASSIRGQTNIQYF.

The CDR3 nucleotides are TGTGCCAGCAGCTTATGGCCCCCGCCAGGGCCGGATAACACTGAAGCTTTCTTT. Translating it yields CASSLWPPPGPDNTEAFF. The genes are TRBV7-7 and TRBJ1-1; TRBD1 might be the D (5 bases). The V end was cut by 2 bases, the J end by 2 bases, with 21 bases between. The CDR3 runs to 18 residues. From germline, CDR1 is SSHAT and CDR2 FNYEAQ (reference sequence).